The rows below give T cell receptor beta chains drawn from one sample of a study of blood T cell repertoires in COVID-19. Sequenced by immunoSEQ multiplex PCR; TCRdb stores in-frame clones only, minus some. The data contain 200,000 to 250,000 clones, around 82% of them singletons. Sequenced material: peripheral blood. Source of these receptors: a woman aged 65 to 85 with acute or convalescent COVID-19. Each CDR3 is given with its conserved first and last residue. D genes are given only for firm matches. Part of the rows lack a size; the others show once, few, many or a class for expanded clones.

clone_size	d_call	v_call	j_call	cdr3_aa	cdr3_nt
-	TRBD1	TRBV24-1	TRBJ2-3	CATSDMGQGGGDTQYF	TGTGCCACCAGTGATATGGGACAGGGGGGAGGGGATACGCAGTATTTT
-	-	TRBV12-3/TRBV12-4	TRBJ2-3	CASNWQGSTQYF	TGTGCCAGCAACTGGCAGGGGAGTACGCAGTATTTT
-	-	TRBV9	TRBJ1-2	CASSGGSQGFYGYTF	TGTGCCAGCAGCGGGGGATCACAGGGATTTTATGGCTACACCTTC
few	TRBD1	TRBV6-1	TRBJ1-5	CASSDRGNQPQHF	TGTGCCAGCAGTGACAGGGGGAATCAGCCCCAGCATTTT
-	-	TRBV19	TRBJ2-7	CASSADSKASYEQYF	TGTGCCAGTAGTGCGGACAGTAAAGCTTCCTACGAGCAGTACTTC
-	-	TRBV5-4	TRBJ2-7	CASSFRGSYEQYF	TGTGCCAGCAGCTTTCGAGGCAGCTACGAGCAGTACTTC
once	TRBD1	TRBV19	TRBJ1-2	CASSIAQQGAGGYTF	TGTGCCAGTAGTATAGCCCAACAGGGGGCGGGTGGCTACACCTTC
-	TRBD1	TRBV5-8	TRBJ2-7	CASSRAQGATYEQYF	TGTGCCAGCAGCCGGGCCCAGGGGGCGACCTACGAGCAGTACTTC
-	TRBD2	TRBV2	TRBJ2-1	CASSGERGGLNEQFF	TGTGCCAGCAGTGGGGAGCGGGGGGGTCTGAATGAGCAGTTCTTC
-	-	TRBV7-2	TRBJ2-7	CASSLSMRYEQYF	TGTGCCAGCAGTCTCTCTATGAGGTACGAGCAGTACTTC
-	-	TRBV6-5	TRBJ1-1	CASSVLQDTEAFF	TGTGCCAGCAGCGTACTACAGGACACTGAAGCTTTCTTT
few	-	TRBV19	TRBJ2-6	CAISLGQGATGANVLTF	TGTGCCATTTCACTGGGGCAGGGCGCTACTGGGGCCAACGTCCTGACTTTC
-	-	TRBV7-9	TRBJ1-5	CASSPKGGSNQPQHF	TGTGCCAGCAGTCCGAAGGGGGGGAGCAATCAGCCCCAGCATTTT
-	TRBD1	TRBV5-8	TRBJ2-7	CASCGVGTEAYEQYF	TGTGCCAGCTGCGGAGTCGGGACAGAAGCCTACGAGCAGTACTTC
few	-	TRBV10-3	TRBJ1-6	CAISETGYNSPLHF	TGTGCCATCAGTGAGACGGGTTATAATTCACCCCTCCACTTT
-	-	TRBV30	TRBJ1-5	CAWGLRGNQPQHF	TGTGCCTGGGGGTTAAGGGGTAATCAGCCCCAGCATTTT
-	TRBD2	TRBV19	TRBJ2-1	CASSIDTGLAGEEQFF	TGTGCCAGTAGTATAGATACGGGACTAGCGGGGGAAGAGCAGTTCTTC
-	-	TRBV15	TRBJ1-5	CATSRDNPFQPQHF	TGTGCCACCAGCAGAGATAATCCGTTCCAGCCCCAGCATTTT
-	TRBD1	TRBV5-8	TRBJ1-2	CASSLEGQGFYGYTF	TGTGCCAGCAGCTTGGAGGGACAGGGTTTCTATGGCTACACCTTC
-	-	TRBV7-8	TRBJ1-6	CASSRANSPLHF	TGTGCCAGCAGCCGGGCTAATTCACCCCTCCACTTT
-	-	TRBV15	TRBJ1-2	CATSREAVYGYTF	TGTGCCACCAGCAGAGAGGCGGTCTATGGCTACACCTTC
-	-	TRBV5-1	TRBJ1-1	CASRLGTNRPTEAFF	TGCGCCAGCAGACTCGGGACTAATCGGCCCACTGAAGCTTTCTTT
-	-	TRBV11-2	TRBJ2-6	CASRAGQIMTSGANVLTF	TGTGCCAGCCGGGCGGGACAGATAATGACCTCTGGGGCCAACGTCCTGACTTTC
-	-	TRBV5-1	TRBJ1-3	CASSFNTGFGNTIYF	TGCGCCAGCAGCTTTAACACAGGGTTTGGAAACACCATATATTTT
-	-	TRBV7-2	TRBJ2-1	CASSLGLGGGNEQFF	TGTGCCAGCAGCTTAGGGTTGGGGGGAGGCAATGAGCAGTTCTTC
-	-	TRBV5-5	TRBJ1-3	CASSLWADLGGNTIYF	TGTGCCAGCAGCTTGTGGGCTGATCTTGGAGGAAACACCATATATTTT
-	-	TRBV10-2	TRBJ1-2	CASTGDVNYGYTF	TGCGCCAGCACAGGGGATGTGAACTATGGCTACACCTTC